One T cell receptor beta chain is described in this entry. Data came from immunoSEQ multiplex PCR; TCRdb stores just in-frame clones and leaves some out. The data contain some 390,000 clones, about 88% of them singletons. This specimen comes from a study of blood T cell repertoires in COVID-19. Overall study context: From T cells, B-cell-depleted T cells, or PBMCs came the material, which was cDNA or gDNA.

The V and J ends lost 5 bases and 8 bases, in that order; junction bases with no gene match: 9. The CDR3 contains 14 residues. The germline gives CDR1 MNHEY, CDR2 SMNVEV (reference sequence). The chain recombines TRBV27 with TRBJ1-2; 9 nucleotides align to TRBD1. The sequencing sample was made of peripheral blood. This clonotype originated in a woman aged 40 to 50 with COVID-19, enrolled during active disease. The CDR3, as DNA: TGTGCCAGCAGTCCCAACAGGGGGCGCGTAGGCTACACCTTC. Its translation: CASSPNRGRVGYTF.